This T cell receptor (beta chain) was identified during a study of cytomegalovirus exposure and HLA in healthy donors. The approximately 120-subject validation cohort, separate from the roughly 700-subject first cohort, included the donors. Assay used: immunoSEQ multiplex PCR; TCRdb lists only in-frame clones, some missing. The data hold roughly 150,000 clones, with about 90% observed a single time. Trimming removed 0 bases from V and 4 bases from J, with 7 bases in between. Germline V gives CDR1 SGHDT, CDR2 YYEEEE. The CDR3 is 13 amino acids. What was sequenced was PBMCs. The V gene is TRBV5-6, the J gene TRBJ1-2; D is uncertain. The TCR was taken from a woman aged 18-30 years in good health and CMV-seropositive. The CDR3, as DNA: TGTGCCAGCAGCTTGGTCTCCTTCTATGGCTACACCTTC. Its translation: CASSLVSFYGYTF.